Each of the 12 T cell receptor beta chains below was sequenced from the same sample in a study of cytomegalovirus exposure and HLA in healthy donors. The data were produced by immunoSEQ multiplex PCR, yet TCRdb's version contains in-frame clones alone and is incomplete. Among 71,000 or so clones listed, nearly 95% were seen once. Sequences were obtained from PBMCs. Source of these receptors: a woman between 18 and 29 years old in good health and CMV-seronegative.

The chain combines TRBV5-6 with TRBJ2-5; 9 nucleotides match TRBD2. Trimming at V came to 0 bases and at J to 1 base, leaving 4 bases not matched to a gene. Germline V lookup: CDR1 SGHDT, CDR2 YYEEEE. CDR3 size: 16 residues. The CDR3 bases are TGTGCCAGCAGCTTGGCCTTGGGACTAGCCCAAGAGACCCAGTACTTC. Protein product: CASSLALGLAQETQYF.

V gene TRBV6-6 combines with J gene TRBJ2-3, with unresolved D. Germline assignment: CDR1 MNHNY and CDR2 SVGAGI (reference sequence). V was clipped by 6 bases and J by 1 base, with 14 bases between them. This CDR3 region has 15 residues. CDR3 nucleotides: TGTGCCAGCAGCCGAACCGGGTATGGCACAGATACGCAGTATTTT. It translates to CASSRTGYGTDTQYF.

This clone was detected only once. The chain recombines TRBV27 with TRBJ2-1; tentatively, D is TRBD1 (5 bases). The V gene lost 3 bases and the J gene lost 2 bases, with 11 bases spanning the gap. This CDR3 has 15 amino acids. Per germline, CDR1 MNHEY and CDR2 SMNVEV (reference sequence). This CDR3 reads CASSLEQGPYNEQFF. Written as DNA, the CDR3 is TGTGCCAGCAGTTTGGAGCAGGGTCCCTACAATGAGCAGTTCTTC.

The chain joins TRBV30 to TRBJ2-7; 9 positions match TRBD2. This CDR3 has 14 residues. The V and J ends lost 2 bases and 3 bases, in that order; junction bases with no gene match: 5. Germline lookup yields CDR1 GTSNPN and CDR2 SVGIG (reference sequence). The CDR3 here is CAWSPVAGDYEQYF. CDR3 coding DNA: TGTGCCTGGAGTCCGGTAGCGGGAGACTACGAGCAGTACTTC.

DNA for the CDR3: TGTGCCAGCAGGACAGGCGGGACTAATGAAAAACTGTTTTTT. Translating gives CASRTGGTNEKLFF. This chain connects TRBV2 to TRBJ1-4; TRBD1 is a possible D gene (6 bases). Per the germline V gene, CDR1 is SNHLY and CDR2 is FYNNEI. With 6 bases removed from V and 2 bases from J, the gap between germline ends came to 10 bases. The CDR3 spans 14 residues.

This sequence joins TRBV19 and TRBJ2-1; TRBD2 agrees at 9 bases. After removal of 6 bases from V and 1 base from J, the junction contained 10 bases not matched to a gene. CDR1 is LNHDA and CDR2 is SQIVND in the germline V gene (reference sequence). The CDR3 is made up of 17 amino acids. CDR3 nucleotides: TGTGCCAGTAGCATCAGGACTAGCGTATTTTCCTACAATGAGCAGTTCTTC. This encodes CASSIRTSVFSYNEQFF.

V usage is TRBV4-2 and J usage is TRBJ1-4, with 7 positions matching TRBD1. The J segment lost 6 bases and the V segment lost 1 base, leaving 5 bases of the junction unmatched. Germline V CDR1 and CDR2: LGHNA, YNFKEQ. The CDR3 covers 15 residues. The CDR3 region is CASSQGDRAYEKLFF. CDR3 in DNA: TGTGCCAGCAGCCAAGGCGACAGGGCCTATGAAAAACTGTTTTTT.

The rearrangement links TRBV10-3 to TRBJ1-1; D ambiguous. Per germline, CDR1 ENHRY and CDR2 SYGVKD. V was clipped by 7 bases and J by 6 bases, with 15 bases between them. The length of the CDR3 is 13 residues. Here the CDR3 reads CAITPEGRAEAFF. CDR3 sequence (DNA): TGTGCCATCACCCCAGAGGGAAGGGCTGAAGCTTTCTTT.

V usage is TRBV5-1 and J usage is TRBJ1-2; D is uncertain. V was cut by 0 bases and J by 6 bases, with 3 bases left in between. Per the germline V gene, CDR1 is SGHRS and CDR2 is YFSETQ. CDR3 size: 11 residues. Written as DNA, the CDR3 is TGCGCCAGCAGCTTGGGGCATGGCTACACCTTC. Amino acid sequence: CASSLGHGYTF.

DNA for the CDR3: TGTGCCAGCAGTTATTTCACTAACTATGGCTACACCTTC. It specifies CASSYFTNYGYTF. The chain combines TRBV6-5 with TRBJ1-2; D call uncertain. The CDR3 consists of 13 residues. Trimming removed 3 bases from V and 0 bases from J, with 5 bases in between. The germline CDR1 and CDR2 sequences are MNHEY and SVGAGI.

The sample holds one count of this clone. This rearrangement joins TRBV29-1 to TRBJ2-5; D unclear. V lost 0 bases and J lost 4, with 12 bases in between. This CDR3 is 14 amino acids long. Germline CDR1 reads SQVTM; CDR2 reads ANQGSEA. The CDR3 nucleotides read TGCAGCGTTGAAGATCGGGTAATGAGAGAGACCCAGTACTTC. Translated: CSVEDRVMRETQYF.

This chain uses TRBV2 with TRBJ1-1; 7 positions agree with TRBD1. Germline CDR1 and CDR2: SNHLY and FYNNEI. CDR3 length equals 14 residues. The J segment lost 2 bases and the V segment lost 3 bases, leaving 3 bases of the junction unmatched. This CDR3 reads CASSEQGVNTEAFF. DNA for the CDR3: TGTGCCAGCAGTGAGCAGGGGGTCAACACTGAAGCTTTCTTT.